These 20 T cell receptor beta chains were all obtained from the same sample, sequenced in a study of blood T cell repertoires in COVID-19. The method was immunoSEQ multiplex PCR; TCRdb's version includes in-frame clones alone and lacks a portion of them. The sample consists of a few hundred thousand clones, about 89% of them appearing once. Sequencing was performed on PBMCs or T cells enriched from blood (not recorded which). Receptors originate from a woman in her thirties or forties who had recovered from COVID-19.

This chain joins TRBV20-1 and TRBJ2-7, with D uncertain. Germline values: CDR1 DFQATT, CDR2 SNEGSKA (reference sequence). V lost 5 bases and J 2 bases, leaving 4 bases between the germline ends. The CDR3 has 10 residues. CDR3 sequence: CSARAYEQYF. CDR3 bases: TGCAGTGCTCGGGCCTACGAGCAGTACTTC.

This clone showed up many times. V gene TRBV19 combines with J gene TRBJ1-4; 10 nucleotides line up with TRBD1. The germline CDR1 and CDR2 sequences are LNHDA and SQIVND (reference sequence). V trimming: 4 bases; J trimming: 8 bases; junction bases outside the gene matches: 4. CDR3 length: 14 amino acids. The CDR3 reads CASSTGTGDEKLFF. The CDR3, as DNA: TGTGCCAGTAGTACCGGGACAGGGGACGAAAAACTGTTTTTT. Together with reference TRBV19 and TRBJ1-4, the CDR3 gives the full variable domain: DGGITQSPKYLFRKEGQNVTLSCEQNLNHDAMYWYRQDPGQGLRLIYYSQIVNDFQKGDIAEGYSVSREKKESFPLTVTSAQKNPTAFYLCASSTGTGDEKLFFGSGTQLSVL.

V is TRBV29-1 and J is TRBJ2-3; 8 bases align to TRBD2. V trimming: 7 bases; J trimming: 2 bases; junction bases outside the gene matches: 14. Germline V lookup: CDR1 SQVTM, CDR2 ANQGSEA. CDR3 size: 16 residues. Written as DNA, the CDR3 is TGCAGCGGGGCCGGGACTAGGGGAGGTGACACAGATACGCAGTATTTT. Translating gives CSGAGTRGGDTDTQYF.

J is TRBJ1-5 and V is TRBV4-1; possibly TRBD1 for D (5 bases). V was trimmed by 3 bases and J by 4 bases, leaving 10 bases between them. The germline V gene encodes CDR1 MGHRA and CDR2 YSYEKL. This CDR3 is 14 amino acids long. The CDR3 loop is CASSQGQWNQPQHF. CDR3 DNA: TGCGCCAGCAGCCAGGGGCAATGGAATCAGCCCCAGCATTTT.

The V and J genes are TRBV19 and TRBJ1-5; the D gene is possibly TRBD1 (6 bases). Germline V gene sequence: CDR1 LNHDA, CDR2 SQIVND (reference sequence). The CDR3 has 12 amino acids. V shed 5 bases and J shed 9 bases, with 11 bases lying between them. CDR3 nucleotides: TGTGCCAGTAGTTCACAGGGTGGGCCCCAGCATTTT. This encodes CASSSQGGPQHF.

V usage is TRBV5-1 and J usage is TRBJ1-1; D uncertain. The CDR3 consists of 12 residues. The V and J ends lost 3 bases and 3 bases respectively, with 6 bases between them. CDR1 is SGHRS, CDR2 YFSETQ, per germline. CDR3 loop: CASSSGDTEAFF. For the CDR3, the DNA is TGCGCCAGCAGCTCCGGAGACACTGAAGCTTTCTTT.

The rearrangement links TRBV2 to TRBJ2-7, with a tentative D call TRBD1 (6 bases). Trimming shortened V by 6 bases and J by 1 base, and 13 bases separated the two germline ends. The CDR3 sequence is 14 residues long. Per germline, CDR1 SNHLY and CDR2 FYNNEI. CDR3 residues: CASRATQGSYEQYF. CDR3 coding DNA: TGTGCCAGCAGGGCCACTCAGGGGTCCTACGAGCAGTACTTC.

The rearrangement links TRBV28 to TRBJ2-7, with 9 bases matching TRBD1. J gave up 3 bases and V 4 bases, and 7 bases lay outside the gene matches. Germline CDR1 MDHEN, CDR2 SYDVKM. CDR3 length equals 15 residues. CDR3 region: CASSYRDREGYEQYF. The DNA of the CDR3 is TGTGCCAGCAGTTACCGGGACAGGGAGGGCTACGAGCAGTACTTC. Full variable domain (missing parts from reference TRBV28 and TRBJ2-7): DVKVTQSSRYLVKRTGEKVFLECVQDMDHENMFWYRQDPGLGLRLIYFSYDVKMKEKGDIPEGYSVSREKKERFSLILESASTNQTSMYLCASSYRDREGYEQYFGPGTRLTVT.

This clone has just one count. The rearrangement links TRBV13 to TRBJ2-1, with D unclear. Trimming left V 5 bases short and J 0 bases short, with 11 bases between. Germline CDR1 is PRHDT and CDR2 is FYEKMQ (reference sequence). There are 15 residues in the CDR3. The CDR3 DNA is TGTGCCAGCAGCACCACGGAGACCTCCTACAATGAGCAGTTCTTC. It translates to CASSTTETSYNEQFF.

CDR3 loop: CASSLVRTSFHNEQFF. The CDR3 nucleotides are TGTGCCAGCAGCTTAGTTCGGACTAGCTTCCACAATGAGCAGTTCTTC. The chain joins TRBV11-1 to TRBJ2-1; 8 bases fit TRBD2. The CDR3 is 16 residues long. V lost 1 base and J lost 5; bases outside the gene matches: 7. CDR1 and CDR2 from the germline V gene are SGHAT and FQDESV (reference sequence).

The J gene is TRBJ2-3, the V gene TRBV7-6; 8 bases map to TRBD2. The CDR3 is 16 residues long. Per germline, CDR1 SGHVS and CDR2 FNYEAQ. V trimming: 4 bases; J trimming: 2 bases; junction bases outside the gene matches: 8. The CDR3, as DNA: TGTGCCAGCAGCTCCCTAGGCGGGAGGCACACAGATACGCAGTATTTT. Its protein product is CASSSLGGRHTDTQYF.

The CDR3 spells CASSMRWTEAFF. The DNA of the CDR3 is TGTGCCAGCAGTATGCGTTGGACTGAAGCTTTCTTT. The chain has TRBV6-5 and TRBJ1-1; D is unresolved. Germline-derived CDR1 and CDR2 are MNHEY and SVGAGI. V was shortened by 5 bases and J by 5 bases, with 9 bases between the two germline ends. The CDR3 is made up of 12 amino acids.

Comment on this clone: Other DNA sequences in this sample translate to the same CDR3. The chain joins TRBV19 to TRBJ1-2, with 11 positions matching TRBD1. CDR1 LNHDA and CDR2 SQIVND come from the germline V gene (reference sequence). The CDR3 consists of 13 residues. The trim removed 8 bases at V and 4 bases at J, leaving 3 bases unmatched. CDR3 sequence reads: CASSGTGGYGYTF. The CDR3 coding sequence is TGTGCCAGTTCCGGGACAGGGGGCTATGGCTACACCTTC. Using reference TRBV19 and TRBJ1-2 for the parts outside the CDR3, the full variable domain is DGGITQSPKYLFRKEGQNVTLSCEQNLNHDAMYWYRQDPGQGLRLIYYSQIVNDFQKGDIAEGYSVSREKKESFPLTVTSAQKNPTAFYLCASSGTGGYGYTFGSGTRLTVV.

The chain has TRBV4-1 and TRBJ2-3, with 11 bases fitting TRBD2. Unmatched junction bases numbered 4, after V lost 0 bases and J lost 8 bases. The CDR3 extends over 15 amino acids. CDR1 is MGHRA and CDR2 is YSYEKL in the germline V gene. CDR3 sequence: CASSQEASGRSTQYF. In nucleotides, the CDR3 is TGCGCCAGCAGCCAAGAGGCTAGCGGGAGGTCTACGCAGTATTTT.

Written as DNA, the CDR3 is TGTGCCATCAGGACAGGGGAGACTGAAGCTTTCTTT. Translating it yields CAIRTGETEAFF. The chain has TRBV10-3 and TRBJ1-1, with TRBD1 matching over 8 bases. Germline-derived CDR1 and CDR2 are ENHRY and SYGVKD. V was clipped by 6 bases and J by 5 bases; unmatched bases: 2. CDR3 length: 12 amino acids.

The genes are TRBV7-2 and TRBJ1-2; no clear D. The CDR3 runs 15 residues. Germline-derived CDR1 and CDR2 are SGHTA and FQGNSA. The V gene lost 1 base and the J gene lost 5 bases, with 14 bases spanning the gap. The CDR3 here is CASSLVAGTWYGYTF. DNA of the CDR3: TGTGCCAGCAGCTTAGTTGCAGGCACTTGGTATGGCTACACCTTC.

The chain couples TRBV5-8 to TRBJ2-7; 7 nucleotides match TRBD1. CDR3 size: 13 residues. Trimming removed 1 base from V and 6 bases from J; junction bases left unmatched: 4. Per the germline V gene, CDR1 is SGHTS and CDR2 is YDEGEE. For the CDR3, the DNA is TGTGCCAGCAGCTTGCAACAGGGGTCCGAGCAGTACTTC. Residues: CASSLQQGSEQYF.

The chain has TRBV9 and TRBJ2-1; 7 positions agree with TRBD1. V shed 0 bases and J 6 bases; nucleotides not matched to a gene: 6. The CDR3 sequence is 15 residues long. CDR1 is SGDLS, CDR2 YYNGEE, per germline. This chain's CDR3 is CASSVEQGKFNEQFF. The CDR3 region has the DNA TGTGCCAGCAGCGTAGAACAGGGGAAGTTCAATGAGCAGTTCTTC.

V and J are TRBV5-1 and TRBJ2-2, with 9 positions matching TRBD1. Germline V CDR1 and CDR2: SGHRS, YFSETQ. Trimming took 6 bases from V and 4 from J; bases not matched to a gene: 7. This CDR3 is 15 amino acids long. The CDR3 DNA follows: TGCGCCAGCACCACAGGGGGCGCGGGCACCGGGGAGCTGTTTTTT. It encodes CASTTGGAGTGELFF.

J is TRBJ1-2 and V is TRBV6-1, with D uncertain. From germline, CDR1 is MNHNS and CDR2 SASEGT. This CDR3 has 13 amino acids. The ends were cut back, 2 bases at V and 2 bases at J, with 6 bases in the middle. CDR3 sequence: CASSEIMNYGYTF. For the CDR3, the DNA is TGTGCCAGCAGTGAAATCATGAACTATGGCTACACCTTC.